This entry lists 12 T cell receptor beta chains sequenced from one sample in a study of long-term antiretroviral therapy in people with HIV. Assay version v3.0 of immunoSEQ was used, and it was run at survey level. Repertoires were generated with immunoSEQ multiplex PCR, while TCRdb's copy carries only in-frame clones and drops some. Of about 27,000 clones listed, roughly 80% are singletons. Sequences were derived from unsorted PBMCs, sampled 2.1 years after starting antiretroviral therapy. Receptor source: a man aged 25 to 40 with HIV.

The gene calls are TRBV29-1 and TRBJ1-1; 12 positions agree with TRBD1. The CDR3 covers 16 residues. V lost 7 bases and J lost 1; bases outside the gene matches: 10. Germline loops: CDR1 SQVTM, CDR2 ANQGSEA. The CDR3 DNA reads TGCAGCGCCATCGGGACAGGGGGCGCGGGGAACACTGAAGCTTTCTTT. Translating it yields CSAIGTGGAGNTEAFF.

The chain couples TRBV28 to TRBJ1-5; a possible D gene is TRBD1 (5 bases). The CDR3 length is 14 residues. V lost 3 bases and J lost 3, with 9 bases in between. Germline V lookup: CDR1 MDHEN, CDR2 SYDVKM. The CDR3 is CASSFWGDNQPQHF. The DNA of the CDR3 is TGTGCCAGCAGTTTTTGGGGCGACAATCAGCCCCAGCATTTT.

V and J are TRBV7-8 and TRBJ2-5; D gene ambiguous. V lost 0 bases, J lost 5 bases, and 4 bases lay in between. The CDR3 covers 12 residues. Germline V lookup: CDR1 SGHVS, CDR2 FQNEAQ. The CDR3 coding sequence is TGTGCCAGCAGCTTAGCGACGGAGACCCAGTACTTC. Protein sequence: CASSLATETQYF.

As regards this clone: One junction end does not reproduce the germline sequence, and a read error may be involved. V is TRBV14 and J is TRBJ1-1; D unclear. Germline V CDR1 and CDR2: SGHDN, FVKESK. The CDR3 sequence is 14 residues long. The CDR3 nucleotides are TGTGCCAGCACCCAAACGGGGAGTAGGGCTGAAGCTTTCTTT. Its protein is CASTQTGSRAEAFF.

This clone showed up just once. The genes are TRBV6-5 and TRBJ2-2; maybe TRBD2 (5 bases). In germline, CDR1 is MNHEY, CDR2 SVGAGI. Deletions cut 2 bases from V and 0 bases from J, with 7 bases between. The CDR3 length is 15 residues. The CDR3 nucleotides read TGTGCCAGCAGTTACGGGAGTTCGAACACCGGGGAGCTGTTTTTT. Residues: CASSYGSSNTGELFF.

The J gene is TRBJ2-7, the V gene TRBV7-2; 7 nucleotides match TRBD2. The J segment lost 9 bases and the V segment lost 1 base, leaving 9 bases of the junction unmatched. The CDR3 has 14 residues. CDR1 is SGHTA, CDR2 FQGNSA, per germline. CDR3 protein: CASSLGSGGVGQYF. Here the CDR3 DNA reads TGTGCCAGCAGCTTAGGGTCGGGGGGAGTGGGGCAGTACTTC.

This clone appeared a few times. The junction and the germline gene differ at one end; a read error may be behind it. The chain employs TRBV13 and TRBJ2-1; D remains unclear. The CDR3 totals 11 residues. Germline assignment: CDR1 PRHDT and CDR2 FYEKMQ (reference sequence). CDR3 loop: CASSSNNEQFF. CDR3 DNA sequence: TGTGCCAGCAGCTCCAACAATGAGCAGTTCTTC.

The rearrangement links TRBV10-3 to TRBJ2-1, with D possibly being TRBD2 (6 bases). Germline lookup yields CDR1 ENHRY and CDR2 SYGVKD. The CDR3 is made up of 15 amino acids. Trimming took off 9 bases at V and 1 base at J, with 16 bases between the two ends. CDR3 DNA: TGTGCCATGGGAGCTAGCGTGGGATCCTACAATGAGCAGTTCTTC. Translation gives CAMGASVGSYNEQFF.

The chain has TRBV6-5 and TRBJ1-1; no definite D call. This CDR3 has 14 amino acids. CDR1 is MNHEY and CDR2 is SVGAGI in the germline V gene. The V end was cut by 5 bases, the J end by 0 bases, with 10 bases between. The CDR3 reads CASSTSLMNTEAFF. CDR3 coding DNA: TGTGCCAGCAGTACCTCCCTGATGAACACTGAAGCTTTCTTT.

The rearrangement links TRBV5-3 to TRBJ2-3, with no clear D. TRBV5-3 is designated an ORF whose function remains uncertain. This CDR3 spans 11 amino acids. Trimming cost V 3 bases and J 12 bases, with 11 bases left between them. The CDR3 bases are TGTGCCAGAAGCTCCCTCTCGAACCAGTATTTT. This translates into CARSSLSNQYF.

The CDR3 DNA follows: TGTGCCAGCAGCCGACTAGCGGGAGGGGGGAATGAGCAGTTCTTC. Translated, it gives CASSRLAGGGNEQFF. The chain is built from TRBV28 and TRBJ2-1, with 14 bases aligning to TRBD2. Germline CDR1 is MDHEN and CDR2 is SYDVKM. This CDR3 is 15 amino acids long. J gave up 7 bases and V 6 bases, and 5 bases lay outside the gene matches.

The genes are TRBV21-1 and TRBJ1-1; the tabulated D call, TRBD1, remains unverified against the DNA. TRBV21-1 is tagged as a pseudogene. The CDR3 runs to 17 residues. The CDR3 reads CASSTHPLRGMNTEAFF. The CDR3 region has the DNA TGTGCCAGCAGCACGCACCCGCTCAGGGGAATGAACACTGAAGCTTTCTTT.